One sample yielded the 13 T cell receptor beta chains listed below, sequenced in a study of T-cell memory formation after mild COVID-19 (dated by TCRdb to the early 2020s). The library came from 5' RACE. The sequencing machine was an Illumina NovaSeq 6000. The public reads were reanalyzed by TCRdb: fastp trimming at Q25, MiXCR alignment, in-frame beta chains only. One record per CDR3 amino acid sequence lists the most common genes and DNA. The sample has 540,000 or so distinct CDR3 sequences on record, over 20% of them singletons. The ten largest clonotypes hold approximately 13% of the sample. What was sequenced was PBMCs or a T cell subset sorted from them (not recorded which). These receptors came from an adult woman who had mild COVID-19 (a few samples of this study predate the infection). The sample titles of this study are shuffled in the database, so cell type and time point are left out; the donor was told from shared clones.

This clonotype occurred a few times. The chain carries TRBV7-3 and TRBJ1-5; tentative D call: TRBD1 (5 bases). Deletions cut 10 bases from V and 3 bases from J, with 19 bases between. The CDR3 totals 15 residues. CDR1 SGHTA and CDR2 FQGTGA come from the germline V gene. Here the CDR3 reads CATCTADRYNQPQHF. For the CDR3, the DNA is TGTGCCACCTGCACGGCAGACAGATACAATCAGCCCCAGCATTTT.

The chain recombines TRBV14 with TRBJ2-1, with D possibly TRBD1 on 6 matching bases. Germline loops: CDR1 SGHDN, CDR2 FVKESK. The CDR3 sequence is 16 residues long. The V end was cut by 4 bases, the J end by 5 bases, with 18 bases between. The CDR3 loop reads CASSRGLTGLHNEQFF. CDR3 DNA sequence: TGTGCCAGCAGCCGGGGTTTAACAGGGCTTCACAATGAGCAGTTCTTC.

This clonotype was counted between two and nine times. V is TRBV20-1 and J is TRBJ1-5; 8 bases are a match to TRBD1. The CDR3 loop spans 14 amino acids. J gave up 4 bases and V 3 bases, and 5 bases lay outside the gene matches. Germline V gene data show CDR1 as DFQATT and CDR2 as SNEGSKA (reference sequence). For the CDR3, the DNA is TGCAGTGCTAGGGCGGACAGGGCAAATCAGCCCCAGCATTTT. This codes for CSARADRANQPQHF.

This clonotype was recorded a few times. The CDR3 DNA follows: TGTGCCATCAGTGAGTCTCCCTCGGGCTACACCTTC. Encoded protein: CAISESPSGYTF. The chain is built from TRBV10-3 and TRBJ1-2; D unclear. This CDR3 comprises 12 residues. Germline CDR1 reads ENHRY; CDR2 reads SYGVKD. The V gene lost 0 bases and the J gene lost 8 bases, with 7 bases spanning the gap.

The J gene is TRBJ2-7, the V gene TRBV20-1, with 13 bases matching TRBD2. Germline values: CDR1 DFQATT, CDR2 SNEGSKA (reference sequence). This CDR3 has 17 amino acids. V lost 3 bases, J lost 5 bases, and 13 bases stayed unmatched. This chain's CDR3 is CSARAYGTSGNRHEQYF. Here the CDR3 DNA reads TGCAGTGCTAGGGCTTACGGGACTAGCGGGAACAGGCACGAGCAGTACTTC.

This chain uses TRBV7-2 with TRBJ2-3, with 12 bases fitting TRBD2. This CDR3 has 16 residues. Germline lookup yields CDR1 SGHTA and CDR2 FQGNSA. The J segment lost 6 bases and the V segment lost 5 bases, leaving 9 bases of the junction unmatched. The CDR3: CASSTQTSGSGDTQYF. Written as DNA, the CDR3 is TGTGCCAGCAGCACCCAGACTAGCGGGAGCGGGGATACGCAGTATTTT.

This clonotype was observed a few times. The CDR3 sequence is CASIREKGWNEQFF. DNA for the CDR3: TGTGCCAGCATCCGGGAGAAAGGGTGGAATGAGCAGTTCTTC. This chain joins TRBV2 and TRBJ2-1, with D maybe TRBD2 (6 bases). V lost 7 bases, J lost 7 bases, and 17 bases lay in between. CDR3 size: 14 residues. Germline CDR1 reads SNHLY; CDR2 reads FYNNEI.

The chain employs TRBV5-4 and TRBJ1-1, with a weak D call TRBD1 (6 bases). The germline V gene has CDR1 SGHNT and CDR2 YYREEE (reference sequence). CDR3 length: 16 residues. The V end was cut by 5 bases, the J end by 0 bases, with 17 bases between. The CDR3 DNA follows: TGTGCCAGCAGATCTGACGTGCAGGGGTTGAACACTGAAGCTTTCTTT. Translation: CASRSDVQGLNTEAFF.

The V and J genes are TRBV3-1 and TRBJ1-1, with 7 bases aligning to TRBD1. J lost 6 bases, V lost 1 base, and 5 bases had no gene match. Per germline, CDR1 LGHDT and CDR2 YNNKEL (reference sequence). The CDR3 consists of 14 residues. This CDR3 reads CASSQGQGGAEAFF. The CDR3 DNA sequence: TGTGCCAGCAGCCAAGGCCAGGGGGGCGCTGAAGCTTTCTTT. Filled out from reference TRBV3-1 and TRBJ1-1, the complete variable domain reads DTAVSQTPKYLVTQMGNDKSIKCEQNLGHDTMYWYKQDSKKFLKIMFSYNNKELIINETVPNRFSPKSPDKAHLNLHINSLELGDSAVYFCASSQGQGGAEAFFGQGTRLTVV.

V and J are TRBV5-6 and TRBJ2-4; tentative D call: TRBD2 (6 bases). The V end was cut by 2 bases, the J end by 9 bases, with 18 bases between. Germline CDR1 SGHDT, CDR2 YYEEEE. The CDR3 spans 15 residues. This CDR3 is CASSLADGTRGIQYF. The CDR3 DNA reads as TGTGCCAGCAGCTTAGCTGATGGGACTCGCGGCATTCAGTACTTC.

This chain links TRBV7-6 with TRBJ2-7; D gene uncertain. The CDR3 consists of 16 residues. V gave up 4 bases and J gave up 3 bases, with 19 bases separating them. Germline assignment: CDR1 SGHVS and CDR2 FNYEAQ. The CDR3 sequence: CASSSISGRDIYEQYF. DNA for the CDR3: TGTGCCAGCAGCTCGATCTCTGGCAGAGATATCTACGAGCAGTACTTC.

This clonotype appeared a few times. The CDR3 bases are TGTGCCAGCGGGGGACCCAATGAGCAGTTCTTC. Translating gives CASGGPNEQFF. This chain connects TRBV5-4 to TRBJ2-1; D tentatively fits TRBD1 or TRBD2 (5 bases each). The length of the CDR3 is 11 residues. Trimming shortened V by 7 bases and J by 6 bases, and 8 bases separated the two germline ends. Looked up from germline, CDR1 is SGHNT and CDR2 is YYREEE (reference sequence). The entire variable domain, with the rest obtained from reference TRBV5-4 and TRBJ2-1, is as follows: ETGVTQSPTHLIKTRGQQVTLRCSSQSGHNTVSWYQQALGQGPQFIFQYYREEENGRGNFPPRFSGLQFPNYSSELNVNALELDDSALYLCASGGPNEQFFGPGTRLTVL.

The V call is TRBV4-1, the J call TRBJ2-5; tentatively, D is TRBD1 or TRBD2 (5 bases each). Germline loops: CDR1 MGHRA, CDR2 YSYEKL. Trimming pared 1 base from V and 5 bases from J, leaving 14 bases between. This CDR3 comprises 15 residues. DNA of the CDR3: TGCGCCAGCAGCCAAGGGGGGACGATCGGGGAGACCCAGTACTTC. It specifies CASSQGGTIGETQYF.